The source of this T cell receptor (beta chain) is a study of T-cell reconstitution after alpha-beta-depleted transplantation in children. The sample holds many counts of this clonotype. Antigen: not known. TCRbeta library preparation incorporated unique molecular identifiers. TCRdb re-called the PCR reads through MiXCR, storing one row per CDR3 protein. The table has 200,000 to 250,000 distinct CDR3 sequences, roughly 8.2% seen once; the top ten hold about 6.4%. With 6 bases removed from V and 4 bases from J, the gap between germline ends came to 12 bases. The CDR3 length is 13 residues. Study-wide points: About two months after transplant, alpha-beta T cells reportedly came from several hundred expanded graft clones. TCRbeta diversity was high at day 60 in some patients (a result of surviving recipient T cells and thymic progenitors). Hyperexpanded clones declined; after one year, newly produced T cells mostly supplied diversity.

The rearrangement uses TRBV12-3 or TRBV12-4 and TRBJ1-2, with D perhaps matching TRBD1 (6 bases). This TCR derives from a male patient aged 5 to 17 who had a stem cell transplant for acute lymphoblastic leukemia, so the T cells may come from the graft donor. The source material was PBMCs, mostly from graft donor cells, sampled 180 days after TCRalphabeta/CD19-depleted stem cell transplant. The CDR3 nucleotides are TGTGCCAGCAGCAACGACAGGACCTATGGCTACACCTTC. Translated, it gives CASSNDRTYGYTF.